This is a list of T cell receptor beta chains from one sample in a study of blood T cell repertoires in COVID-19. Repertoires were generated with immunoSEQ multiplex PCR, while TCRdb's copy carries only in-frame clones and drops some. This table has more than 150,000 clones, 87% appearing once. Sequencing was carried out using PBMCs or T cells enriched from blood (not recorded which). The receptors were gathered from a woman aged 25 to 39 who had recovered from COVID-19. Both conserved end residues are part of each CDR3. The D gene is left open where the match is weak. Expanded clones get a size class; other rows say once, few or many, or leave the size out.

J gene: TRBJ2-3; D gene: NA; clone size: NA; V gene: TRBV6-5; CDR3 DNA: TGTGCCAGCAAACAAGGGGCAGTCACAGATACGCAGTATTTT; CDR3 protein: CASKQGAVTDTQYF
J gene: TRBJ1-2; D gene: NA; clone size: NA; V gene: TRBV19; CDR3 DNA: TGTGCCAGTAGTACCACATTCGGCTACACCTTC; CDR3 protein: CASSTTFGYTF
J gene: TRBJ2-7; D gene: TRBD1; clone size: NA; V gene: TRBV7-2; CDR3 DNA: TGTGCCAGCAGCCTAGGACAGGTCGACTACGAGCAGTACTTC; CDR3 protein: CASSLGQVDYEQYF
J gene: TRBJ1-6; D gene: TRBD1; clone size: NA; V gene: TRBV4-2; CDR3 DNA: TGTGCCAGCAGGAAAGGACAGGGGGCTGGTTCACCCCTCCACTTT; CDR3 protein: CASRKGQGAGSPLHF
J gene: TRBJ2-1; D gene: NA; clone size: NA; V gene: TRBV7-7; CDR3 DNA: TGTGCTAGCAGCTCGGACACCTACAATGAGCAGTTCTTC; CDR3 protein: CASSSDTYNEQFF
J gene: TRBJ2-7; D gene: NA; clone size: NA; V gene: TRBV2; CDR3 DNA: TGTGCCAGCAGTGAGAGCGGATCCTACGAGCAGTACTTC; CDR3 protein: CASSESGSYEQYF
J gene: TRBJ2-7; D gene: NA; clone size: few; V gene: TRBV5-8; CDR3 DNA: TGTGCCAGCAGCTTACAACCGGGACACCCAACGGGGCAGTACTTC; CDR3 protein: CASSLQPGHPTGQYF
J gene: TRBJ1-6; D gene: TRBD1; clone size: NA; V gene: TRBV19; CDR3 DNA: TGTGCCAGTAGCAAGCAGACAGGGGGCCATTCACCCCTCCACTTT; CDR3 protein: CASSKQTGGHSPLHF
J gene: TRBJ1-4; D gene: NA; clone size: NA; V gene: TRBV11-3; CDR3 DNA: TGTGCCAGCAGCCTACAGCTAAATGAAAAACTGTTTTTT; CDR3 protein: CASSLQLNEKLFF
J gene: TRBJ1-5; D gene: NA; clone size: NA; V gene: TRBV3-1/TRBV3-2; CDR3 DNA: TGTGCCAGCGCCTCCGGGACACCCTATAGCAATCAGCCCCAGCATTTT; CDR3 protein: CASASGTPYSNQPQHF
J gene: TRBJ2-5; D gene: NA; clone size: NA; V gene: TRBV18; CDR3 DNA: TGTGCCAGCTCACTCACTAGGGAAGAGACCCAGTACTTC; CDR3 protein: CASSLTREETQYF
J gene: TRBJ1-1; D gene: NA; clone size: NA; V gene: TRBV5-5; CDR3 DNA: TGTGCCAGCAGCTTGGATCATTGGGCAGGGGAACAAGCTTTCTTT; CDR3 protein: CASSLDHWAGEQAFF
J gene: TRBJ2-1; D gene: NA; clone size: few; V gene: TRBV7-9; CDR3 DNA: TGTGCCAGCAGCTTAGTTACCCAGGAGCAGTTCTTC; CDR3 protein: CASSLVTQEQFF
J gene: TRBJ1-1; D gene: TRBD1; clone size: NA; V gene: TRBV15; CDR3 DNA: TGTGCCACCAGCAGATGGACAGGGAGTCCGACTTTCTTT; CDR3 protein: CATSRWTGSPTFF